These T cell receptor beta chains were read from a single sample in a study of memory B cells and T cells in multiple sclerosis. Clones were sequenced by immunoSEQ multiplex PCR, and TCRdb holds only the in-frame ones, with some missing. The data hold 46,000 or so clones, with 82% observed a single time. Their antigen targets remain unknown. Sequencing used PBMCs from blood kept in culture. These receptor sequences come from a human donor with multiple sclerosis. Both conserved end residues are part of each CDR3. A D gene is named only where the DNA matches it firmly. Only some rows state a clone size, as once, few, many or a class for expanded clones.

V gene	D gene	J gene	clone size	CDR3 DNA	CDR3 protein
TRBV19	.	TRBJ2-7	few	TGTGCCAGTAGTATCGGGCAGGGTACCTACGAGCAGTACTTC	CASSIGQGTYEQYF
TRBV29-1	TRBD1	TRBJ1-2	.	TGCAGCGTTGCTTTGGGACAGTTAAACGGCTACACCTTC	CSVALGQLNGYTF
TRBV19	TRBD1	TRBJ1-2	.	TGTGCCAGTAGTACCCATTTCCGGGACAGTTTGGACTATGGCTACACCTTC	CASSTHFRDSLDYGYTF
TRBV4-2	.	TRBJ1-1	.	TGTGCCAGCAGCCAAGATAAGGGCTTGAACACTGAAGCTTTCTTT	CASSQDKGLNTEAFF
TRBV5-6	.	TRBJ1-1	few	TGTGCCAGCAGCTTGGTGTCTTGGGCTGAAGCTTTCTTT	CASSLVSWAEAFF
TRBV2	TRBD2	TRBJ2-1	.	TGTGCCAGCAGTACGGTTAGCGGGGGGGACTACAATGAGCAGTTCTTC	CASSTVSGGDYNEQFF
TRBV30	TRBD2	TRBJ2-1	.	TGTGCCTGGAGACCCACTGGCGGGGGTTACAATGAGCAGTTCTTC	CAWRPTGGGYNEQFF
TRBV6-5	TRBD1	TRBJ1-1	.	TGTGCCAGCAGTTACTCAGGACAGGACACTGAAGCTTTCTTT	CASSYSGQDTEAFF
TRBV7-9	.	TRBJ1-1	.	TGTGCCAGCAGCTTCAACGGGGGCACTGAAGCTTTCTTT	CASSFNGGTEAFF
TRBV2	TRBD2	TRBJ2-3	.	TGTGCCACCAGACTAGCGGGGGGTGCGGATACGCAGTATTTT	CATRLAGGADTQYF
TRBV30	TRBD1	TRBJ2-6	.	TGTGCCTGGACGGGACAGAGCTCTGGGGCCAACGTCCTGACTTTC	CAWTGQSSGANVLTF
TRBV19	.	TRBJ1-5	.	TGTGCCAGTAGTCTGCTGGGGTTTACTCAGCCCCAGCATTTT	CASSLLGFTQPQHF
TRBV6-1	TRBD2	TRBJ2-7	.	TGTGCCAGCAGTGATATGGCGGGACTAGCGGTGACCTACGAGCAGTACTTC	CASSDMAGLAVTYEQYF
TRBV7-2	TRBD2	TRBJ2-2	.	TGTGCCAGCAGCTTACAGAGCGGGGGAAACACCGGGGAGCTGTTTTTT	CASSLQSGGNTGELFF
TRBV2	TRBD1	TRBJ2-7	.	TGTGCCAGCAGACCTCCTGACAGGGTCTACGAGCAGTACTTC	CASRPPDRVYEQYF
TRBV15	.	TRBJ1-4	.	TGTGCCACCAGCAGAGATCGGACGCACGGGGAAAAACTGTTTTTT	CATSRDRTHGEKLFF
TRBV28	TRBD1	TRBJ1-2	.	TGTGCCACCCACGGGACAGGGGGCGTCGGCTATGGCTACACCTTC	CATHGTGGVGYGYTF
TRBV5-1	.	TRBJ2-3	.	TGCGCCAGCAGCCAGGGACAGCGGGCAGATACGCAGTATTTT	CASSQGQRADTQYF
TRBV28	TRBD1	TRBJ1-6	.	TGTGCCAGCAGTTTATATTGGGGGACAGGGCGCAATTCACCCCTCCACTTT	CASSLYWGTGRNSPLHF
TRBV5-1	TRBD1	TRBJ2-2	.	TGCGCCAGCACCCTAGGGGGCCGGGCTGGTACCGGGGAGCTGTTTTTT	CASTLGGRAGTGELFF
TRBV7-9	.	TRBJ1-6	.	TGTGCCAGCAGCTTAGCGCTAAGTGGTTCACCCCTCCACTTT	CASSLALSGSPLHF
TRBV19	.	TRBJ1-6	.	TGTGCCAGCTGGGAGAGGGGACTCGGTCCCCTCCACTTT	CASWERGLGPLHF
TRBV4-1	TRBD2	TRBJ2-5	.	TGCGCCAGCAGCCAAGATCGAGCGGGGGGGCTAAAAGAGACCCAGTACTTC	CASSQDRAGGLKETQYF
TRBV19	TRBD1	TRBJ2-1	few	TGTGCCAGTAATAGGGGGCTGAGCTCCTACAATGAGCAGTTCTTC	CASNRGLSSYNEQFF
TRBV7-9	.	TRBJ1-5	.	TGTGCCAGCAGCTTAGGTCAGACAGGCAATCAGCCCCAGCATTTT	CASSLGQTGNQPQHF
TRBV13	.	TRBJ1-4	.	TGTGCCAGCAGCGCCCAGGGGACTAATGAAAAACTGTTTTTT	CASSAQGTNEKLFF
TRBV18	.	TRBJ2-2	.	TGTGCCAGCTCACCGGTATCCGGGGAGCTGTTTTTT	CASSPVSGELFF
TRBV4-3	.	TRBJ2-5	.	TGCGCCAGCAGCCAAGATTATGCCAGGGGTAAAGAGACCCAGTACTTC	CASSQDYARGKETQYF
TRBV11-2	.	TRBJ2-7	few	TGTGCCAGCAGCTTAACTAGGACTCAGGGCTACGAGCAGTACTTC	CASSLTRTQGYEQYF
TRBV27	.	TRBJ2-5	.	TGTGCCAGCAGTCTAAAGGCGGGGTGGCAAGAGACCCAGTACTTC	CASSLKAGWQETQYF
TRBV4-1	.	TRBJ2-1	.	TGCGCCAGCAGTCAAGTGGTGTTTTATGGCAATGAGCAGTTCTTC	CASSQVVFYGNEQFF
TRBV6-5	.	TRBJ1-2	.	TGTGCCAGCCGCGCGACACAACAGGAAGGCTACACCTTC	CASRATQQEGYTF
TRBV27	.	TRBJ1-5	once	TGTGCCAGCAGTTTAGGGGTAGGTCAGCCCCAGCATTTT	CASSLGVGQPQHF
TRBV6-1	TRBD2	TRBJ2-1	.	TGTGCCAGCAGAAAGCGGGGGGCCCCCAATGAGCAGTTCTTC	CASRKRGAPNEQFF
TRBV9	.	TRBJ2-7	.	TGTGCCAGCAGCATTCAGGGGACCTCCTACGAGCAGTACTTC	CASSIQGTSYEQYF
TRBV6-1	TRBD1	TRBJ1-1	.	TGTGCCAGCAGTCAACGACAGGGTATGTTACCTGAAGCTTTCTTT	CASSQRQGMLPEAFF
TRBV19	TRBD2	TRBJ2-5	.	TGTGCCAGTAGTATGGGGGGGGTAGAAGAGACCCAGTACTTC	CASSMGGVEETQYF
TRBV19	TRBD1	TRBJ2-2	.	TGTGCCAGTAGCCCTAAGGGGACAGGGACCGGGGAGCTGTTTTTT	CASSPKGTGTGELFF
TRBV9	.	TRBJ1-2	.	TGTGCCAGCAGCGTAGCTACGCAGGGCCCCTATGGCTACACCTTC	CASSVATQGPYGYTF
TRBV5-1	.	TRBJ2-5	.	TGCGCCAGCAGCTCTCAATTGGGCCCTGGGGAGACCCAGTACTTC	CASSSQLGPGETQYF
TRBV10-1	.	TRBJ2-2	.	TGCGCCAGCAGTGAGTCATTCAGAAGGGGAACCGGGGAGCTGTTTTTT	CASSESFRRGTGELFF
TRBV7-2	TRBD2	TRBJ2-7	.	TGTGCCAGCAGCTTGAGCGGGGGCCCCTACGAGCAGTACTTC	CASSLSGGPYEQYF
TRBV6-5	TRBD1	TRBJ2-7	.	TGTGCCAGCAGCCCCCAGCAGGGGGCCTACGAGCAGTACTTC	CASSPQQGAYEQYF
TRBV7-9	.	TRBJ2-7	.	TGTGCCAGCAGCTTAACGGGAGTCCGGGATTCGGGCGAGCAGTACTTC	CASSLTGVRDSGEQYF
TRBV4-3	TRBD2	TRBJ2-5	.	TGCGCCAGCAGCCAGAGAGCGGGGGGAAATCAAGAGACCCAGTACTTC	CASSQRAGGNQETQYF
TRBV18	TRBD1	TRBJ2-1	.	TGTGCCAGCTCACCACCGGACAGGGTCATCGGTGAGCAGTTCTTC	CASSPPDRVIGEQFF
TRBV18	.	TRBJ2-7	few	TGTGCCAGCTCACGGACTCACTACGAGCAGTACTTC	CASSRTHYEQYF
TRBV5-1	TRBD2	TRBJ2-5	.	TGCGCCAGCAGCCGGATACTAGCGGGGGCCCAAGAGACCCAGTACTTC	CASSRILAGAQETQYF
TRBV18	.	TRBJ2-3	.	TGTGCCAGCTCACCCTACCCCGGGTCACCCCTAAATACGCAGTATTTT	CASSPYPGSPLNTQYF
TRBV29-1	.	TRBJ1-4	.	TGCAGCGTCATCCTCGAGGGGCTCGGGGAAAAACTGTTTTTT	CSVILEGLGEKLFF